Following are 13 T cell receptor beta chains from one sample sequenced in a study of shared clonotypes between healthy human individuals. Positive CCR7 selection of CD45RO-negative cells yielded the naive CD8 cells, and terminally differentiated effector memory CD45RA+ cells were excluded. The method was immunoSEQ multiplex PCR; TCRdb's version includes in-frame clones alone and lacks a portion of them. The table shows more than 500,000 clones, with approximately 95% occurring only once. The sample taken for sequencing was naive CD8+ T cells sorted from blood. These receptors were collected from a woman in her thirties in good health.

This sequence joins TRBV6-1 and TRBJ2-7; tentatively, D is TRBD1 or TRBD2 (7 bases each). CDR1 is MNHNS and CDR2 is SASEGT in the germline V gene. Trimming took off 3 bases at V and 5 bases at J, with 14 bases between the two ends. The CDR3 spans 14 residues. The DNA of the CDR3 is TGTGCCAGCAGTGATCGACAGGGAGGGAACGAGCAGTACTTC. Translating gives CASSDRQGGNEQYF.

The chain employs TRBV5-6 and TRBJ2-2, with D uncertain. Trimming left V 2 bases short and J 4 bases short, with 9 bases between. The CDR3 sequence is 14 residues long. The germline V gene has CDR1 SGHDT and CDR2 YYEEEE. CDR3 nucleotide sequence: TGTGCCAGCAGCTTCGCAGGAGTCACCGGGGAGCTGTTTTTT. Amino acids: CASSFAGVTGELFF.

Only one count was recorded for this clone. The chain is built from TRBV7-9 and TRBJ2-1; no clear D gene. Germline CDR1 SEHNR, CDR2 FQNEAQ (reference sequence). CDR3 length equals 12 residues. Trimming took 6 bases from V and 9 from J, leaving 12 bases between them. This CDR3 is CASSEHGVEQFF. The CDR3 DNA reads TGTGCCAGCAGTGAGCATGGGGTTGAGCAGTTCTTC.

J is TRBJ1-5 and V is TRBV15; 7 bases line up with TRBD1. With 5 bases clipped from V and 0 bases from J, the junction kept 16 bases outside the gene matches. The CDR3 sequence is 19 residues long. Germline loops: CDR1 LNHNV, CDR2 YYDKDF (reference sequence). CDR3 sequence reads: CATSGRQGRGDYSNQPQHF. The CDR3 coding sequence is TGTGCCACCAGCGGACGACAGGGTCGGGGGGATTATAGCAATCAGCCCCAGCATTTT.

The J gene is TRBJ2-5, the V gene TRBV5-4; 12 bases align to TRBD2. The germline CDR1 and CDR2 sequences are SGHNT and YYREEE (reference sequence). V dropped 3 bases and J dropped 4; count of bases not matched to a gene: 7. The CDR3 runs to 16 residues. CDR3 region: CASSSDLAGGPETQYF. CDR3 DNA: TGTGCCAGCAGCTCCGATCTAGCGGGAGGGCCAGAGACCCAGTACTTC.

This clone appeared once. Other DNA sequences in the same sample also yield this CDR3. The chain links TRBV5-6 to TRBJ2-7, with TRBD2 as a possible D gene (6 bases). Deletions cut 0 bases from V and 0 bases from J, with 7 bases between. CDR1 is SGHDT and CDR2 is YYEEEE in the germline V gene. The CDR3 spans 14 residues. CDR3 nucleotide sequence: TGTGCCAGCAGCTTGGGCGGGAACTCCTACGAGCAGTACTTC. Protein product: CASSLGGNSYEQYF.

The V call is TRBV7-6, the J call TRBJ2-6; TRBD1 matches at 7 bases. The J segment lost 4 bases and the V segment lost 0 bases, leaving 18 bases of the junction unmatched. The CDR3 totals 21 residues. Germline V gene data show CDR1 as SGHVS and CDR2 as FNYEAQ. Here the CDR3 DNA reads TGTGCCAGCAGCTTAGCAGCCCCGACAGGGATTAATTCTAACGGGGCCAACGTCCTGACTTTC. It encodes CASSLAAPTGINSNGANVLTF.

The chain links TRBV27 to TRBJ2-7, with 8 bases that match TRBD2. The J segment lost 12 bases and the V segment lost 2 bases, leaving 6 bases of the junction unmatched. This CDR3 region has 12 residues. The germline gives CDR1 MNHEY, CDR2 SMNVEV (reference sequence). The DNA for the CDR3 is TGTGCCAGCAGTTTACCGGGAGGGACTCCGTACTTC. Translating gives CASSLPGGTPYF.

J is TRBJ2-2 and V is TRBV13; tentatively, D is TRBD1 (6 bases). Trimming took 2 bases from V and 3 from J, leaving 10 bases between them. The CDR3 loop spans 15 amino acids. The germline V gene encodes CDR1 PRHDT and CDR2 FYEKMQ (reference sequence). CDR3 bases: TGTGCCAGCAGCTTACAGGGGCAGTACACCGGGGAGCTGTTTTTT. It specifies CASSLQGQYTGELFF.

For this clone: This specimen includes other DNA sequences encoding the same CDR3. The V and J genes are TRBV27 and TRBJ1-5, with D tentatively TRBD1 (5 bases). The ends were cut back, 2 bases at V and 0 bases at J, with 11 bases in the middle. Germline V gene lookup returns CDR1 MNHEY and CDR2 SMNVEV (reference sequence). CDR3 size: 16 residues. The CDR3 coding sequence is TGTGCCAGCAGTTTAGGGGCAGGTTATAGCAATCAGCCCCAGCATTTT. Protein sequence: CASSLGAGYSNQPQHF.

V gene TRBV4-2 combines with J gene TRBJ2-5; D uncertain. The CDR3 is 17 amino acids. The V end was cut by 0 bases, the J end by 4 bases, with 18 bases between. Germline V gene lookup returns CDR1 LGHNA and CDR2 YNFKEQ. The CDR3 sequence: CASSQDPSSLILETQYF. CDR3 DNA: TGTGCCAGCAGCCAAGATCCGTCTAGTTTAATCCTAGAGACCCAGTACTTC.

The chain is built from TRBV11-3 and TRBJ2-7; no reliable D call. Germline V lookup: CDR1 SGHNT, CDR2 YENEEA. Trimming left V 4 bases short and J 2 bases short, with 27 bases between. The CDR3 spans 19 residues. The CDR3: CASSCRSHSLPRRPYEQYF. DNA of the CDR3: TGTGCCAGCAGCTGCCGAAGCCACTCCCTTCCTCGTAGGCCCTACGAGCAGTACTTC.

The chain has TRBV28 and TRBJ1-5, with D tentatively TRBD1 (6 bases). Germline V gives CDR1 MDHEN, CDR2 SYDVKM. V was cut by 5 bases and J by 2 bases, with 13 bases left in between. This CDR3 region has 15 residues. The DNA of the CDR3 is TGTGCCAGCAGTCTAAGATACAGGGGCAATCAGCCCCAGCATTTT. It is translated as CASSLRYRGNQPQHF.